The TCR beta chain under discussion was sequenced for a study of blood T cell repertoires in COVID-19. The wider study: The study drew acute and convalescent COVID-19 samples from the United States, Italy and Spain. T cells, B-cell-depleted T cells, or PBMCs provided the cDNA or gDNA that served as material.

Original processing notes: Estimates of nucleated cell counts were drawn from the amplification of reference gene primers. Clones were sequenced by immunoSEQ multiplex PCR, and TCRdb holds only the in-frame ones, with some missing. The V and J calls and the clone size are those of that table, but D and trimming were determined from the DNA. The table lists under 150,000 clones, over 80% of them singletons, with less than 2.5% in the top ten. Germline CDR1 and CDR2: SGDLS and YYNGEE. Trimming took off 3 bases at V and 6 bases at J, with 10 bases between the two ends. The CDR3 sequence is 14 residues long.

This chain links TRBV9 with TRBJ1-6; TRBD1 might be the D (5 bases). Specimen: peripheral blood. This clonotype was sampled from a man between 45 and 60 years old with active COVID-19. CDR3 nucleotides: TGTGCCAGCAGCGCGTCAGGGCGTAATTCACCCCTCCACTTT. It encodes CASSASGRNSPLHF.